Presented here are 22 T cell receptor beta chains from one specimen sequenced in a study of technical replicates of blood from a handful of donors. Repertoires were generated with immunoSEQ multiplex PCR, while TCRdb's copy carries only in-frame clones and drops some. The sample carries tens of thousands of clones, 90% to 95% recorded once. The sequenced sample was T cells isolated from PBMCs. Receptors originate from a human donor in good health. Some clones in this sample may be carry-over from other donors' samples.

The chain uses TRBV25-1 and TRBJ1-1; 7 bases map to TRBD1. The CDR3 consists of 13 residues. Losses at the gene ends were 2 bases for V and 9 bases for J; bases not matched to a gene: 6. Germline loops: CDR1 MGHDK, CDR2 SYGVNS. The CDR3 reads CASSEGRTGKAFF. CDR3 DNA: TGTGCCAGCAGTGAAGGAAGGACAGGTAAAGCTTTCTTT.

The V gene is TRBV7-6, the J gene TRBJ1-4; TRBD1 agrees at 7 bases. Per the germline V gene, CDR1 is SGHVS and CDR2 is FNYEAQ. The V and J ends lost 5 bases and 5 bases, in that order; junction bases with no gene match: 8. The CDR3 is made up of 15 amino acids. The CDR3: CASSLYGTENEKLFF. The CDR3 DNA sequence: TGTGCCAGCAGCCTTTACGGGACAGAGAATGAAAAACTGTTTTTT.

The chain uses TRBV5-1 and TRBJ2-3; 11 bases are shared with TRBD1. The CDR3 runs 15 residues. The germline gives CDR1 SGHRS, CDR2 YFSETQ. After removal of 2 bases from V and 3 bases from J, the junction contained 2 bases not matched to a gene. Written as DNA, the CDR3 is TGCGCCAGCAGCTTCGGACAGGGGGCAACAGATACGCAGTATTTT. As protein: CASSFGQGATDTQYF.

This clone was seen a single time. The chain is built from TRBV4-1 and TRBJ2-3; D remains unclear. CDR1 is MGHRA, CDR2 YSYEKL, per germline. V lost 1 base and J 2 bases, leaving 4 bases between the germline ends. The CDR3 has 13 amino acids. In DNA form, the CDR3 reads TGCGCCAGCAGCCAAGGCGCCACAGATACGCAGTATTTT. It encodes CASSQGATDTQYF.

This clone was detected once. The chain uses TRBV6-1 and TRBJ1-6, with D perhaps TRBD1 (5 bases). V lost 2 bases, J lost 5 bases, and 10 bases lay in between. The CDR3 loop spans 15 amino acids. The germline CDR1 and CDR2 sequences are MNHNS and SASEGT. The chain's CDR3 is CASSEQGRNNSPLHF. CDR3 nucleotides: TGTGCCAGCAGTGAACAGGGTAGGAATAATTCACCCCTCCACTTT.

In this sample, this clone turned up once. The chain uses TRBV6-1 and TRBJ2-7; 11 bases line up with TRBD2. The CDR3 extends over 15 amino acids. Trimming at V came to 6 bases and at J to 1 base, leaving 5 bases not matched to a gene. Germline V gene data show CDR1 as MNHNS and CDR2 as SASEGT. CDR3 sequence: CASSALAGVSYEQYF. Here the CDR3 DNA reads TGTGCCAGCAGCGCACTAGCGGGGGTGTCCTACGAGCAGTACTTC.

This chain uses TRBV9 with TRBJ1-2; no firm D call. The V end lost 4 bases, the J end lost 4 bases, and 11 bases lay between the germline ends. CDR1 and CDR2 from the germline V gene are SGDLS and YYNGEE. This CDR3 contains 13 residues. The CDR3 is CASSPGSTYGYTF. The CDR3 nucleotides read TGTGCCAGCAGCCCGGGATCCACCTATGGCTACACCTTC.

The chain combines TRBV9 with TRBJ2-7, with 7 nucleotides matching TRBD2. This CDR3 region has 14 residues. Per germline, CDR1 SGDLS and CDR2 YYNGEE. V dropped 3 bases and J dropped 4; count of bases not matched to a gene: 7. Written as DNA, the CDR3 is TGTGCCAGCAGCGCGGGAGGTTCATTTTACGAGCAGTACTTC. Residues: CASSAGGSFYEQYF.

In regard to this clone: Compared with germline, one end of the junction differs, possibly owing to a read error. This chain connects TRBV6-5 to TRBJ2-3; 11 bases map to TRBD2. The CDR3 covers 15 residues. Per the germline V gene, CDR1 is MNHEY and CDR2 is SVGAGI. CDR3: CASRPLAGGPRYAVF. The CDR3, as DNA: TGTGCCAGCAGGCCCCTAGCGGGAGGACCCAGATACGCAGTATTT.

CDR3 loop: CASSHNAAGLAGGELFF. The DNA of the CDR3 is TGCGCCAGCAGCCACAATGCCGCGGGACTAGCGGGCGGGGAGCTGTTTTTT. The gene calls are TRBV4-1 and TRBJ2-2, with TRBD2 identical over 12 bases. The junction had 9 bases not matched to a gene; V was cut back by 3 bases and J by 7 bases. The CDR3 is 17 residues long. CDR1 MGHRA and CDR2 YSYEKL come from the germline V gene.

This chain connects TRBV18 to TRBJ1-5, with 10 bases that match TRBD1. The CDR3 covers 15 residues. Trimming cost V 3 bases and J 4 bases; bases outside gene matches: 3. From germline, CDR1 is KGHSH and CDR2 LQKENI. DNA of the CDR3: TGTGCCAGCTCACCGAGGGGACAGGGGAATCAGCCCCAGCATTTT. Protein product: CASSPRGQGNQPQHF.

The V and J genes are TRBV27 and TRBJ2-5, with 8 bases aligning to TRBD1. The J segment lost 4 bases and the V segment lost 4 bases, leaving 11 bases of the junction unmatched. The V gene's germline CDR1 is MNHEY and CDR2 SMNVEV (reference sequence). This CDR3 has 16 amino acids. CDR3 nucleotides: TGTGCCAGCAGTTCGTATAAACAGGGGGTTAGAGAGACCCAGTACTTC. Amino acids: CASSSYKQGVRETQYF.

The chain uses TRBV18 and TRBJ2-5; no clear D. The V end lost 6 bases, the J end lost 1 base, and 15 bases lay between the germline ends. CDR3 length: 15 amino acids. The V gene's germline CDR1 is KGHSH and CDR2 LQKENI. The CDR3 nucleotides read TGTGCCAGCTCGCGCGCGACTGCCCTCCAAGAGACCCAGTACTTC. It specifies CASSRATALQETQYF.

The rearrangement links TRBV7-9 to TRBJ2-3; 12 nucleotides line up with TRBD2. Germline assignment: CDR1 SEHNR and CDR2 FQNEAQ (reference sequence). Trimming cost V 5 bases and J 0 bases; bases outside gene matches: 3. This CDR3 is 16 amino acids long. The CDR3 sequence is CASSAGTSGSTDTQYF. In nucleotides, the CDR3 is TGTGCCAGCAGCGCGGGGACTAGCGGGAGCACAGATACGCAGTATTTT.

V gene TRBV9 combines with J gene TRBJ2-6; D uncertain. With 1 base removed from V and 2 bases from J, the gap between germline ends came to 7 bases. Germline V gives CDR1 SGDLS, CDR2 YYNGEE. The CDR3 is 15 residues long. DNA of the CDR3: TGTGCCAGCAGCGTAATGTCTACTGGGGCCAACGTCCTGACTTTC. Residues: CASSVMSTGANVLTF.

This clone was counted once. This rearrangement joins TRBV28 to TRBJ2-7; D is undetermined. Germline loops: CDR1 MDHEN, CDR2 SYDVKM. Trimming removed 10 bases at V and 2 bases at J, with 12 bases between. The CDR3 loop spans 12 amino acids. The CDR3 sequence is CATNPSAYEQYF. In DNA, the CDR3 is TGTGCCACCAACCCATCGGCCTACGAGCAGTACTTC. Full variable domain (outside the CDR3, taken from reference TRBV28 and TRBJ2-7): DVKVTQSSRYLVKRTGEKVFLECVQDMDHENMFWYRQDPGLGLRLIYFSYDVKMKEKGDIPEGYSVSREKKERFSLILESASTNQTSMYLCATNPSAYEQYFGPGTRLTVT.

The chain uses TRBV5-4 and TRBJ2-1, with TRBD2 identical over 9 bases. This CDR3 has 17 amino acids. V trimming: 0 bases; J trimming: 4 bases; junction bases outside the gene matches: 8. CDR1 SGHNT and CDR2 YYREEE come from the germline V gene (reference sequence). CDR3 protein: CASSLGRPGLAYNEQFF. Written as DNA, the CDR3 is TGTGCCAGCAGCTTGGGGCGACCTGGACTAGCGTACAATGAGCAGTTCTTC.

V is TRBV6-1 and J is TRBJ2-5, with D possibly being TRBD2 (5 bases). Between the trimmed V and J ends, which lost 6 bases and 5 bases, there was a span of 16 bases. The CDR3 runs 14 residues. Germline V gives CDR1 MNHNS, CDR2 SASEGT. CDR3 loop: CASSPGSRFETQYF. The CDR3 region has the DNA TGTGCCAGCAGCCCGGGATCGAGATTCGAGACCCAGTACTTC.

The rearrangement joins TRBV5-1 to TRBJ2-1; tentatively, D is TRBD2 (6 bases). The CDR3 length is 15 residues. The germline CDR1 and CDR2 sequences are SGHRS and YFSETQ. Between the trimmed V and J ends, which lost 4 bases and 2 bases, there was a span of 13 bases. The CDR3 here is CASSASSGPYNEQFF. In DNA, the CDR3 is TGCGCCAGCAGCGCCTCCAGCGGGCCCTACAATGAGCAGTTCTTC.

Concerning this clone itself: A junction end diverges from the germline sequence, so it may reflect a read error. The rearrangement joins TRBV18 to TRBJ2-7; 9 bases fit TRBD1. This CDR3 has 14 residues. In germline, CDR1 is KGHSH, CDR2 LQKENI. As DNA, the CDR3 is TGTGCCAGCTCTTTCGACGGGACAGGGCACGATATAGACTTC. Protein product: CASSFDGTGHDIDF. Filled out from reference TRBV18 and TRBJ2-7, the complete variable domain reads NAGVMQNPRHLVRRRGQEARLRCSPMKGHSHVYWYRQLPEEGLKFMVYLQKENIIDESGMPKERFSAEFPKEGPSILRIQQVVRGDSAAYFCASSFDGTGHDIDFGPGTRLTVT.

This clone was seen a single time. The J gene is TRBJ2-5, the V gene TRBV10-3; 13 bases are a match to TRBD2. Germline V lookup: CDR1 ENHRY, CDR2 SYGVKD. The CDR3 is 14 residues long. Losses at the gene ends were 5 bases for V and 5 bases for J; bases not matched to a gene: 2. CDR3 amino acids: CAISTSGGDETQYF. The DNA for the CDR3 is TGTGCCATCAGTACTAGCGGGGGGGACGAGACCCAGTACTTC.

The chain is built from TRBV19 and TRBJ2-2; D is undetermined. The ends were cut back, 10 bases at V and 3 bases at J, with 15 bases in the middle. The CDR3 is 14 residues long. Germline-derived CDR1 and CDR2 are LNHDA and SQIVND (reference sequence). CDR3 bases: TGTGCCACCCGATATACGAGAGACACCGGGGAGCTGTTTTTT. Its protein product is CATRYTRDTGELFF.